Listed here are 23 T cell receptor beta chains from one sample, sequenced in a study of early stage breast cancer tumors. TCRdb's copy holds only in-frame clones and misses some; the assay was immunoSEQ multiplex PCR. The repertoire holds about 46,000 clones, with around 80% as singletons. Sequencing was carried out using blood. Receptor source: a person aged 35-49 years with breast cancer.

The rearrangement links TRBV19 to TRBJ2-3, with 11 bases lining up with TRBD2. The CDR3 totals 17 residues. The J segment lost 7 bases and the V segment lost 5 bases, leaving 14 bases of the junction unmatched. Germline lookup yields CDR1 LNHDA and CDR2 SQIVND (reference sequence). The CDR3, as DNA: TGTGCCAGTAGTCCACGCCCGGGACTAGCGGCCTACTATACGCAGTATTTT. Translated, it gives CASSPRPGLAAYYTQYF.

The chain joins TRBV6-1 to TRBJ2-2, with 12 bases matching TRBD2. With 4 bases clipped from V and 6 bases from J, the junction kept 9 bases outside the gene matches. Germline CDR1 is MNHNS and CDR2 is SASEGT. This CDR3 is 17 amino acids long. CDR3 loop: CASSGRLAGDVAGELFF. The DNA of the CDR3 is TGTGCCAGCAGTGGAAGACTAGCGGGAGATGTAGCCGGGGAGCTGTTTTTT.

V and J are TRBV15 and TRBJ1-4, with a weak D call TRBD1 (5 bases). Per germline, CDR1 LNHNV and CDR2 YYDKDF (reference sequence). V was cut by 1 base and J by 3 bases, with 9 bases left in between. CDR3 size: 15 residues. CDR3 coding DNA: TGTGCCACCAGCAGAGTTGGGGCCGCTAATGAAAAACTGTTTTTT. Its translation: CATSRVGAANEKLFF.

In its sample, this clone was seen a few times. The rearrangement joins TRBV10-1 to TRBJ2-7; D gene ambiguous. V was cut by 3 bases and J by 1 base, with 7 bases left in between. The germline CDR1 and CDR2 sequences are WNHNN and SYGVQD (reference sequence). This CDR3 is 13 amino acids long. The CDR3 spells CASSEDGSYEQYF. For the CDR3, the DNA is TGCGCCAGCAGTGAAGACGGTTCCTACGAGCAGTACTTC.

The J gene is TRBJ1-2, the V gene TRBV11-2; no clear D. The CDR3 is 13 amino acids. The V gene lost 5 bases and the J gene lost 6 bases, with 13 bases spanning the gap. CDR1 SGHAT and CDR2 FQNNGV come from the germline V gene. CDR3 sequence reads: CASSLASADGYTF. CDR3 coding DNA: TGTGCCAGCAGCCTCGCCAGCGCGGATGGCTACACCTTC.

The chain joins TRBV19 to TRBJ2-3, with D tentatively TRBD2 (5 bases). The CDR3 totals 13 residues. Germline lookup yields CDR1 LNHDA and CDR2 SQIVND (reference sequence). V lost 0 bases, J lost 9 bases, and 10 bases lay in between. CDR3 sequence reads: CASSIDLAMTQYF. CDR3 DNA sequence: TGTGCCAGTAGTATAGATCTAGCCATGACGCAGTATTTT.

V usage is TRBV12-2 and J usage is TRBJ1-5; the table's D call, TRBD1, was not checked against the DNA. TRBV12-2 is described as a pseudogene. The CDR3 length is 17 residues. DNA of the CDR3: TGTGCAAGTCGCTTAAGGATCCGGGACACAAGTAATCAGCCCCAGCATTTT. It translates to CASRLRIRDTSNQPQHF.

The rearrangement uses TRBV29-1 and TRBJ1-2; maybe TRBD1 (6 bases). The CDR3 consists of 11 residues. CDR1 is SQVTM, CDR2 ANQGSEA, per germline. The V and J ends lost 5 bases and 6 bases respectively, with 10 bases between them. This CDR3 is CSVSGADGYTF. CDR3 bases: TGCAGCGTTTCAGGGGCCGATGGCTACACCTTC.

The chain combines TRBV30 with TRBJ2-3; 10 positions agree with TRBD2. V was clipped by 1 base and J by 2 bases; unmatched bases: 9. This CDR3 contains 17 residues. The germline V gene encodes CDR1 GTSNPN and CDR2 SVGIG (reference sequence). The CDR3 region is CAWSARLGLAVTDTQYF. The CDR3 nucleotides are TGTGCCTGGAGTGCAAGGCTCGGACTAGCGGTCACAGATACGCAGTATTTT.

The chain employs TRBV6-5 and TRBJ2-5; 11 nucleotides agree with TRBD2. Germline CDR1 MNHEY, CDR2 SVGAGI. The J segment lost 5 bases and the V segment lost 0 bases, leaving 5 bases of the junction unmatched. The CDR3 consists of 16 residues. The CDR3 DNA sequence: TGTGCCAGCAGTTACTCGTCAGGACTAGCGGGCGAGACCCAGTACTTC. Its protein product is CASSYSSGLAGETQYF.

Here the CDR3 reads CSVELAVTSTDTQYF. CDR3 bases: TGCAGCGTTGAACTAGCGGTTACTAGCACAGATACGCAGTATTTT. The J gene is TRBJ2-3, the V gene TRBV29-1; 7 bases are shared with TRBD2. The germline CDR1 and CDR2 sequences are SQVTM and ANQGSEA. The CDR3 has 15 amino acids. V trimming: 2 bases; J trimming: 0 bases; junction bases outside the gene matches: 5.

The V call is TRBV10-3, the J call TRBJ2-3, with TRBD2 identical over 13 bases. There are 18 residues in the CDR3. Losses at the gene ends were 0 bases for V and 5 bases for J; bases not matched to a gene: 8. From germline, CDR1 is ENHRY and CDR2 SYGVKD. CDR3: CAISESLAGGPLGDTQYF. DNA of the CDR3: TGTGCCATCAGTGAGTCACTAGCGGGAGGGCCGTTGGGAGATACGCAGTATTTT.

The J gene is TRBJ2-5, the V gene TRBV30; D is possibly TRBD1 (5 bases). Trimming removed 0 bases from V and 10 bases from J, with 15 bases in between. The CDR3 spans 13 residues. Germline lookup yields CDR1 GTSNPN and CDR2 SVGIG (reference sequence). CDR3 nucleotides: TGTGCCTGGAGTGTACTGGTAGGGGTGGTCCAGTACTTC. It yields the protein CAWSVLVGVVQYF.

This sequence joins TRBV5-1 and TRBJ1-3; the D gene is possibly TRBD1 (6 bases). Trimming removed 3 bases from V and 4 bases from J, with 14 bases in between. CDR1 and CDR2 from the germline V gene are SGHRS and YFSETQ. This CDR3 region has 15 residues. DNA for the CDR3: TGCGCCAGCAGCTATTCAGGGGATCCGGGAAACACCATATATTTT. This sequence encodes CASSYSGDPGNTIYF. Variable domain in full (rest from reference TRBV5-1 and TRBJ1-3): KAGVTQTPRYLIKTRGQQVTLSCSPISGHRSVSWYQQTPGQGLQFLFEYFSETQRNKGNFPGRFSGRQFSNSRSEMNVSTLELGDSALYLCASSYSGDPGNTIYFGEGSWLTVV.

The V call is TRBV10-2, the J call TRBJ2-7, with 13 bases matching TRBD2. The CDR3 contains 15 residues. V was clipped by 3 bases and J by 4 bases; unmatched bases: 3. Germline V gene lookup returns CDR1 WSHSY and CDR2 SAAADI. The CDR3 loop reads CASSDGGLAGYEQYF. The CDR3 nucleotides are TGCGCCAGCAGTGATGGGGGACTAGCGGGATACGAGCAGTACTTC.

The rearrangement links TRBV2 to TRBJ1-2; a weak D match, TRBD1 (6 bases). Germline V CDR1 and CDR2: SNHLY, FYNNEI. The germline V and J ends were trimmed by 9 bases and 5 bases, with 22 bases remaining between them. This CDR3 is built from 15 residues. The CDR3 coding sequence is TGTGCCAGTCTTTTGCAATCAGGGGTCGGGTATGGCTACACCTTC. Amino acid sequence: CASLLQSGVGYGYTF.

The chain combines TRBV7-8 with TRBJ2-7; D is perhaps TRBD1 (5 bases). The CDR3 runs 16 residues. Trimming removed 5 bases at V and 0 bases at J, with 17 bases between. Germline-derived CDR1 and CDR2 are SGHVS and FQNEAQ. CDR3 in DNA: TGTGCCAGCAGCCCAAAGGTACAGGCCCGCTCCTACGAGCAGTACTTC. Translating gives CASSPKVQARSYEQYF.

V usage is TRBV30 and J usage is TRBJ2-7, with TRBD2 as a possible D gene (6 bases). The length of the CDR3 is 13 residues. The germline CDR1 and CDR2 sequences are GTSNPN and SVGIG (reference sequence). V was pared by 0 bases and J by 5 bases, with 11 bases between. The CDR3 reads CAWSVGGGDEQYF. DNA of the CDR3: TGTGCCTGGAGTGTGGGGGGAGGCGACGAGCAGTACTTC. The full variable domain, in which reference TRBV30 and TRBJ2-7 provide the parts outside the CDR3, is SQTIHQWPATLVQPVGSPLSLECTVEGTSNPNLYWYRQAAGRGLQLLFYSVGIGQISSEVPQNLSASRPQDRQFILSSKKLLLSDSGFYLCAWSVGGGDEQYFGPGTRLTVT.

V usage is TRBV11-2 and J usage is TRBJ2-7; no clear D gene. Looked up from germline, CDR1 is SGHAT and CDR2 is FQNNGV. V lost 5 bases and J lost 7, with 12 bases in between. The CDR3 spans 12 residues. CDR3 loop: CASSPGQREQYF. DNA for the CDR3: TGTGCCAGCAGCCCGGGCCAGCGTGAGCAGTACTTC. The full variable domain, rest sourced from reference TRBV11-2 and TRBJ2-7, is EAGVAQSPRYKIIEKRQSVAFWCNPISGHATLYWYQQILGQGPKLLIQFQNNGVVDDSQLPKDRFSAERLKGVDSTLKIQPAKLEDSAVYLCASSPGQREQYFGPGTRLTVT.

This rearrangement joins TRBV2 to TRBJ1-2; 7 bases are shared with TRBD1. V lost 3 bases to trimming and J lost 7 bases; unmatched junction nucleotides: 5. In germline, CDR1 is SNHLY, CDR2 FYNNEI. The CDR3 consists of 13 residues. The DNA of the CDR3 is TGTGCCAGCAGTGACAGGGGGGAGAGTGGCTACACCTTC. Translating it yields CASSDRGESGYTF.

This clone was detected a few times. The chain employs TRBV19 and TRBJ1-5; a weak D match, TRBD1 (6 bases). The germline V gene encodes CDR1 LNHDA and CDR2 SQIVND (reference sequence). CDR3 length: 13 amino acids. V was pared by 7 bases and J by 6 bases, with 13 bases between. The CDR3 reads CASTWGPRQPQHF. The CDR3 DNA reads as TGTGCCAGTACATGGGGGCCGCGTCAGCCCCAGCATTTT.

The chain combines TRBV14 with TRBJ1-2, with TRBD1 as a possible D gene (5 bases). This CDR3 has 17 amino acids. Germline CDR1 SGHDN, CDR2 FVKESK. V lost 1 base, J lost 5 bases, and 20 bases lay in between. CDR3 sequence (DNA): TGTGCCAGCAGCCAAGGTTACAGGACCTTTAATCTGTATGGCTACACCTTC. Translating gives CASSQGYRTFNLYGYTF.

This clone was detected only once. The gene calls are TRBV5-6 and TRBJ2-7; 11 positions agree with TRBD1. Germline CDR1 and CDR2: SGHDT and YYEEEE. J gave up 1 base and V 5 bases, and 11 bases lay outside the gene matches. This CDR3 is 17 amino acids long. In DNA, the CDR3 is TGTGCCAGCAGTTTTCCGGGACAGGGGGATTTTTCCTACGAGCAGTACTTC. Its translation: CASSFPGQGDFSYEQYF. Complete variable domain (other parts from reference TRBV5-6 and TRBJ2-7): DAGVTQSPTHLIKTRGQQVTLRCSPKSGHDTVSWYQQALGQGPQFIFQYYEEEERQRGNFPDRFSGHQFPNYSSELNVNALLLGDSALYLCASSFPGQGDFSYEQYFGPGTRLTVT.